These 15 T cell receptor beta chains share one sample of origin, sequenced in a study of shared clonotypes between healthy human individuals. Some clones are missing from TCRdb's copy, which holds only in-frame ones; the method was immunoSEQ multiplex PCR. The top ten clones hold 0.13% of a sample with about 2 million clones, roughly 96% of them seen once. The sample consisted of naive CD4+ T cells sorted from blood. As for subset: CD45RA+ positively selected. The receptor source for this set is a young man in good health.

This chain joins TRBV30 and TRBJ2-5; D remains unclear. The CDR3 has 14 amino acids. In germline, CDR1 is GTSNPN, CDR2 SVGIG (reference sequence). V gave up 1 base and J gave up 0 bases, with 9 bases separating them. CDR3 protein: CAWSAGSYQETQYF. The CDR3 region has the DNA TGTGCCTGGAGTGCGGGCAGCTACCAAGAGACCCAGTACTTC.

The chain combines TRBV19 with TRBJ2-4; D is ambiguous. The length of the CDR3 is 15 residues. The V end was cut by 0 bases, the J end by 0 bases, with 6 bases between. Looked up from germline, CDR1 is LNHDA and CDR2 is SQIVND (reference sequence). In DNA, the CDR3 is TGTGCCAGTAGTATAGAGGACCTAGCCAAAAACATTCAGTACTTC. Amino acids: CASSIEDLAKNIQYF.

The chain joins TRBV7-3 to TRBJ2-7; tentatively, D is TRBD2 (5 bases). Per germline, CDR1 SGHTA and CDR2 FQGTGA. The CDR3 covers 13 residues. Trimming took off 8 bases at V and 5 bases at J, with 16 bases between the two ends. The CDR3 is CASARTGYDEQYF. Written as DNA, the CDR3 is TGTGCCAGCGCGAGGACTGGGTACGACGAGCAGTACTTC.

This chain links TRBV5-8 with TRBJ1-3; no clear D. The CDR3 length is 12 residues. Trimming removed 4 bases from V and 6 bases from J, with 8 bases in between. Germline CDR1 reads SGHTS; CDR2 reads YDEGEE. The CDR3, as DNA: TGTGCCAGCAGCCCGGCGGCAAACACCATATATTTT. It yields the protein CASSPAANTIYF.

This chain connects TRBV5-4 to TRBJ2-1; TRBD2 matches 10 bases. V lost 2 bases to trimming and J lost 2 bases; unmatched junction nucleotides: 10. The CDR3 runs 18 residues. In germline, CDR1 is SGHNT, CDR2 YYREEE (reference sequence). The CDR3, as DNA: TGTGCCAGCAGCTTTTCGTTGGCTAGCGGGAGTACCTACAATGAGCAGTTCTTC. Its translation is CASSFSLASGSTYNEQFF.

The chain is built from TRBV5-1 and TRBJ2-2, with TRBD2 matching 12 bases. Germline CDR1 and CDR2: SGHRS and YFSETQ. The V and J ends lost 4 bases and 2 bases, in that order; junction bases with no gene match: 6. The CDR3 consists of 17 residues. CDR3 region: CASSQRTSGANTGELFF. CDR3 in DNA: TGCGCCAGCAGCCAAAGGACTAGCGGGGCAAACACCGGGGAGCTGTTTTTT.

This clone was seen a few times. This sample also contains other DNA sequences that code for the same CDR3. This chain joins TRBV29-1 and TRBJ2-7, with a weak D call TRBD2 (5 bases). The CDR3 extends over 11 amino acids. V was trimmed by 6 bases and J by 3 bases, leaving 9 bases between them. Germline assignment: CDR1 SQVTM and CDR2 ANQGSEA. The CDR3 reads CSVARGYEQYF. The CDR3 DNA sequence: TGCAGCGTCGCCCGGGGCTACGAGCAGTACTTC.

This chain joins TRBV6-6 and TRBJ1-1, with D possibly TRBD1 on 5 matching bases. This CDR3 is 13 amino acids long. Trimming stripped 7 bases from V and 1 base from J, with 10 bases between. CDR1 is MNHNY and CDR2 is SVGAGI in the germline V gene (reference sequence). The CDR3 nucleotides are TGTGCCAGCATGAGGGGCGCGAACACTGAAGCTTTCTTT. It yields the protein CASMRGANTEAFF.

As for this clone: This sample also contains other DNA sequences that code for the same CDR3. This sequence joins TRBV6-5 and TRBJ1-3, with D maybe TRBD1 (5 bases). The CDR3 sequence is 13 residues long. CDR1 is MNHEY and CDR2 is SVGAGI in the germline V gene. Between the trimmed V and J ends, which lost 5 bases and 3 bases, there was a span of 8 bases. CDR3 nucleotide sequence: TGTGCCAGCAGTCGGGGGGATGGAAACACCATATATTTT. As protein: CASSRGDGNTIYF.

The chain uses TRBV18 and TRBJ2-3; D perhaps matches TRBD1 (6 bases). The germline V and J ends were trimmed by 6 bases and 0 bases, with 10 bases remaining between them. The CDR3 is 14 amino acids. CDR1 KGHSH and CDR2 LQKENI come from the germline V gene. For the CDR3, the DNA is TGTGCCAGCTCCGCGGACAGTAGCACAGATACGCAGTATTTT. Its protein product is CASSADSSTDTQYF. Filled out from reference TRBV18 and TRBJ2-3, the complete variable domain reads NAGVMQNPRHLVRRRGQEARLRCSPMKGHSHVYWYRQLPEEGLKFMVYLQKENIIDESGMPKERFSAEFPKEGPSILRIQQVVRGDSAAYFCASSADSSTDTQYFGPGTRLTVL.

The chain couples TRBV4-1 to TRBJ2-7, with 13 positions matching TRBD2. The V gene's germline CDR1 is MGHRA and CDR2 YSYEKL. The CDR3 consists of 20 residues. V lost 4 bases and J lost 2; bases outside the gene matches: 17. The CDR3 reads CASSLNPKTSGRGSPYEQYF. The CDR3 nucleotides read TGCGCCAGCAGCCTAAACCCCAAAACTAGCGGGAGGGGTAGTCCCTACGAGCAGTACTTC.

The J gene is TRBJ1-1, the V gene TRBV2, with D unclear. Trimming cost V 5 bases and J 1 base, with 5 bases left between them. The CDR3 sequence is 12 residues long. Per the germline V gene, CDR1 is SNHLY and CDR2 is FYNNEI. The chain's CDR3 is CASSPGNTEAFF. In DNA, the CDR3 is TGTGCCAGCAGTCCAGGGAACACTGAAGCTTTCTTT.

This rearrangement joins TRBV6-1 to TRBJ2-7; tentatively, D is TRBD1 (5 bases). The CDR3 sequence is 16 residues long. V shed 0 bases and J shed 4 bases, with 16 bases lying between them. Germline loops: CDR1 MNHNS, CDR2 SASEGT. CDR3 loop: CASSEALAGARYEQYF. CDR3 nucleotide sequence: TGTGCCAGCAGTGAAGCGCTGGCTGGGGCGCGATACGAGCAGTACTTC.

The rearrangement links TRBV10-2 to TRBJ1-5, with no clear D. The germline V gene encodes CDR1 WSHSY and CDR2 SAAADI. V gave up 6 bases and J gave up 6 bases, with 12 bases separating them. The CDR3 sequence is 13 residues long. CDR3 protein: CASSGQAGQPQHF. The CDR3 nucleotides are TGCGCCAGCAGCGGTCAAGCGGGTCAGCCCCAGCATTTT.

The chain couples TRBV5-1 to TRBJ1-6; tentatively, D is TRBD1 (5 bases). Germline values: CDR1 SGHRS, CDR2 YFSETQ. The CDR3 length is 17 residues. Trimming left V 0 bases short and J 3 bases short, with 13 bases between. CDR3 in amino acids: CASSLGTQTFYNSPLHF. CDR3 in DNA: TGCGCCAGCAGCTTGGGGACACAGACATTCTATAATTCACCCCTCCACTTT.